This is a list of T cell receptor beta chains from one sample in a study of cytomegalovirus exposure and HLA in healthy donors. Sequencing used immunoSEQ multiplex PCR; TCRdb keeps in-frame clones, though not all of them. Counted here are 65,000 to 95,000 clones, just under 80% occurring once; the ten biggest clones make up approximately 2.7%. Sequencing was performed on PBMCs. These receptors all stem from a male donor in good health and CMV-seropositive. Each CDR3 is given with its conserved first and last residue. Fields, in order: V gene, clone size, J gene, D gene, CDR3 protein, CDR3 DNA. D genes are given only for firm matches. Not every row has a clone size; where given, it reads once, few, many or a size class.

v_call: TRBV4-2
clone_size: -
j_call: TRBJ1-1
d_call: -
cdr3_aa: CASSQGQEYTEAFF
cdr3_nt: TGTGCCAGCAGCCAAGGACAGGAGTACACTGAAGCTTTCTTT

v_call: TRBV6-5
clone_size: -
j_call: TRBJ1-1
d_call: TRBD1
cdr3_aa: CASSPPTGQAGEAFF
cdr3_nt: TGTGCCAGCAGTCCTCCCACTGGACAGGCCGGAGAGGCTTTCTTT

v_call: TRBV12-5
clone_size: -
j_call: TRBJ2-5
d_call: TRBD2
cdr3_aa: CASGLVVAGSQETQYF
cdr3_nt: TGTGCTAGTGGTTTGGTAGTAGCGGGGTCACAAGAGACCCAGTACTTC

v_call: TRBV9
clone_size: -
j_call: TRBJ1-1
d_call: TRBD1
cdr3_aa: CASSASSRTGQGALNTEAFF
cdr3_nt: TGTGCCAGCAGCGCCTCTTCGAGAACGGGACAGGGGGCCCTGAACACTGAAGCTTTCTTT

v_call: TRBV28
clone_size: -
j_call: TRBJ1-5
d_call: -
cdr3_aa: CASSHAEGVGNQPQHF
cdr3_nt: TGTGCCAGCAGCCACGCAGAGGGGGTAGGGAATCAGCCCCAGCATTTT

v_call: TRBV13
clone_size: -
j_call: TRBJ1-4
d_call: TRBD1
cdr3_aa: CASSPGQVNEKLFF
cdr3_nt: TGTGCCAGCAGTCCGGGACAGGTAAACGAAAAACTGTTTTTT

v_call: TRBV7-2
clone_size: -
j_call: TRBJ2-5
d_call: -
cdr3_aa: CASSLSLSAETQYF
cdr3_nt: TGTGCCAGCAGCTTAAGTCTCAGCGCAGAGACCCAGTACTTC

v_call: TRBV28
clone_size: -
j_call: TRBJ2-5
d_call: TRBD2
cdr3_aa: CASSWTSGRTEETQYF
cdr3_nt: TGTGCCAGCAGTTGGACTAGCGGGAGGACGGAGGAGACCCAGTACTTC

v_call: TRBV6-1
clone_size: -
j_call: TRBJ2-2
d_call: TRBD1
cdr3_aa: CASRRTGSTGELFF
cdr3_nt: TGTGCCAGCAGAAGGACAGGGAGCACCGGGGAGCTGTTTTTT

v_call: TRBV5-1
clone_size: -
j_call: TRBJ2-5
d_call: -
cdr3_aa: CASSLQETQYF
cdr3_nt: TGCGCCAGCAGCCTCCAAGAGACCCAGTACTTC

v_call: TRBV18
clone_size: -
j_call: TRBJ2-7
d_call: -
cdr3_aa: CASSPGPYEQYF
cdr3_nt: TGTGCCAGCTCACCGGGGCCCTACGAGCAGTACTTC

v_call: TRBV10-2
clone_size: -
j_call: TRBJ2-1
d_call: TRBD1
cdr3_aa: CASTTGGRHNEQFF
cdr3_nt: TGCGCCAGCACCACAGGGGGGAGACACAATGAGCAGTTCTTC

v_call: TRBV28
clone_size: -
j_call: TRBJ2-5
d_call: -
cdr3_aa: CASSLPPGETQYF
cdr3_nt: TGTGCCAGCAGTTTACCCCCCGGGGAGACCCAGTACTTC

v_call: TRBV13
clone_size: -
j_call: TRBJ1-5
d_call: -
cdr3_aa: CASSLGAQDSQPQHF
cdr3_nt: TGTGCCAGCAGCTTAGGGGCGCAGGACAGCCAGCCCCAGCATTTT

v_call: TRBV5-1
clone_size: -
j_call: TRBJ1-1
d_call: -
cdr3_aa: CASSLVPGTEAFF
cdr3_nt: TGCGCCAGCAGCTTGGTACCAGGAACTGAAGCTTTCTTT

v_call: TRBV23-1
clone_size: -
j_call: TRBJ2-2
d_call: -
cdr3_aa: CASSQSCGDTGELFF
cdr3_nt: TGCGCCAGCAGTCAATCCTGCGGGGATACCGGGGAGCTGTTTTTT

v_call: TRBV4-1
clone_size: -
j_call: TRBJ2-3
d_call: -
cdr3_aa: CASTNQIADGGDTQYF
cdr3_nt: TGCGCCAGCACCAATCAAATAGCGGATGGAGGGGATACGCAGTATTTT

v_call: TRBV5-4
clone_size: -
j_call: TRBJ2-1
d_call: TRBD2
cdr3_aa: CASSPVGLAGGNYNEQFF
cdr3_nt: TGTGCCAGCAGCCCGGTGGGACTAGCGGGAGGAAACTACAATGAGCAGTTCTTC

v_call: TRBV19
clone_size: -
j_call: TRBJ2-5
d_call: -
cdr3_aa: CASANWRKKETQYF
cdr3_nt: TGTGCCAGTGCTAATTGGCGGAAAAAAGAGACCCAGTACTTC

v_call: TRBV2
clone_size: few
j_call: TRBJ1-5
d_call: -
cdr3_aa: CASSPGPDQPQHF
cdr3_nt: TGTGCCAGCAGCCCAGGTCCCGATCAGCCCCAGCATTTT

v_call: TRBV5-4
clone_size: -
j_call: TRBJ1-3
d_call: -
cdr3_aa: CASSPLPGSGNTIYF
cdr3_nt: TGTGCCAGCAGCCCGCTTCCGGGCTCTGGAAACACCATATATTTT

v_call: TRBV4-2
clone_size: many
j_call: TRBJ1-4
d_call: TRBD1
cdr3_aa: CASSQGEGQGNEKLFF
cdr3_nt: TGTGCCAGCAGCCAAGGGGAGGGACAGGGAAATGAAAAACTGTTTTTT

v_call: TRBV4-3
clone_size: -
j_call: TRBJ2-6
d_call: -
cdr3_aa: CASSQGSIPSGANVLTF
cdr3_nt: TGCGCCAGCTCGCAGGGGTCCATTCCCTCTGGGGCCAACGTCCTGACTTTC

v_call: TRBV27
clone_size: -
j_call: TRBJ1-2
d_call: -
cdr3_aa: CASSGGVRHGYTF
cdr3_nt: TGTGCCAGCAGTGGGGGGGTACGACATGGCTACACCTTC

v_call: TRBV29-1
clone_size: -
j_call: TRBJ2-1
d_call: -
cdr3_aa: CSVEAETYNEQFF
cdr3_nt: TGCAGCGTTGAGGCGGAAACCTACAATGAGCAGTTCTTC

v_call: TRBV27
clone_size: -
j_call: TRBJ1-6
d_call: -
cdr3_aa: CASSGLDSPLHF
cdr3_nt: TGTGCCAGCAGTGGACTCGACTCACCCCTCCACTTT

v_call: TRBV19
clone_size: -
j_call: TRBJ2-7
d_call: -
cdr3_aa: CASTPDGGRDEQYF
cdr3_nt: TGTGCCAGTACTCCGGACGGGGGAAGGGACGAGCAGTACTTC

v_call: TRBV6-6
clone_size: -
j_call: TRBJ1-2
d_call: -
cdr3_aa: CASTTRQTRNYGYTF
cdr3_nt: TGTGCCAGCACCACGAGACAGACAAGAAACTATGGCTACACCTTC

v_call: TRBV28
clone_size: -
j_call: TRBJ2-7
d_call: -
cdr3_aa: CASRRAASEQYF
cdr3_nt: TGTGCCAGCAGGCGGGCGGCGAGCGAGCAGTACTTC

v_call: TRBV4-3
clone_size: -
j_call: TRBJ2-1
d_call: TRBD1
cdr3_aa: CASSQGTGQGASNEQFF
cdr3_nt: TGCGCCAGCAGCCAAGGAACCGGACAGGGGGCCTCGAATGAGCAGTTCTTC

v_call: TRBV27
clone_size: -
j_call: TRBJ2-7
d_call: -
cdr3_aa: CASSSYRKNYEQYF
cdr3_nt: TGTGCCAGCAGTTCGTACAGAAAGAACTACGAGCAGTACTTC

v_call: TRBV9
clone_size: -
j_call: TRBJ2-2
d_call: -
cdr3_aa: CASSVGPSSTGELFF
cdr3_nt: TGTGCCAGCAGCGTAGGGCCTAGCAGCACCGGGGAGCTGTTTTTT

v_call: TRBV9
clone_size: -
j_call: TRBJ2-1
d_call: TRBD2
cdr3_aa: CASSYGLAGENEQFF
cdr3_nt: TGTGCCAGCAGCTATGGACTAGCGGGAGAGAATGAGCAGTTCTTC

v_call: TRBV5-4
clone_size: few
j_call: TRBJ1-4
d_call: TRBD1
cdr3_aa: CASSYKTGDKNEKLFF
cdr3_nt: TGTGCCAGCAGCTACAAAACAGGGGATAAGAATGAAAAACTGTTTTTT

v_call: TRBV6-1
clone_size: -
j_call: TRBJ1-4
d_call: -
cdr3_aa: CASSARFATNEKLFF
cdr3_nt: TGTGCCAGCAGCGCGAGGTTTGCAACTAATGAAAAACTGTTTTTT

v_call: TRBV28
clone_size: few
j_call: TRBJ1-4
d_call: -
cdr3_aa: CASSFSRAEKLFF
cdr3_nt: TGTGCCAGCAGTTTCTCCAGGGCTGAAAAACTGTTTTTT

v_call: TRBV28
clone_size: -
j_call: TRBJ1-5
d_call: -
cdr3_aa: CASSPPPAVHWAQHF
cdr3_nt: TGTGCCAGCAGTCCTCCCCCCGCGGTCCACTGGGCCCAGCATTTT